The 13 T cell receptor beta chains below all came from one sample that was sequenced in a study of cytomegalovirus exposure and HLA in healthy donors. 13 Jbeta primers and 60 Vbeta primers were used for the PCR. TCRdb keeps only in-frame clones here, not all; method: immunoSEQ multiplex PCR. The table has 90,000 to 110,000 clones, almost 70% seen once. Sequenced: PBMCs. These receptors all stem from a young man in good health and CMV-seronegative.

The chain joins TRBV5-4 to TRBJ2-1; 9 nucleotides align to TRBD2. Germline loops: CDR1 SGHNT, CDR2 YYREEE (reference sequence). The CDR3 runs 14 residues. V lost 3 bases to trimming and J lost 8 bases; unmatched junction nucleotides: 6. The CDR3 bases are TGTGCCAGCAGCTCAGCGGGAGGCCAGGATGAGCAGTTCTTC. Protein: CASSSAGGQDEQFF. Together with reference TRBV5-4 and TRBJ2-1, the CDR3 gives the full variable domain: ETGVTQSPTHLIKTRGQQVTLRCSSQSGHNTVSWYQQALGQGPQFIFQYYREEENGRGNFPPRFSGLQFPNYSSELNVNALELDDSALYLCASSSAGGQDEQFFGPGTRLTVL.

V and J are TRBV4-3 and TRBJ2-7, with D tentatively TRBD1 (5 bases). V was cut by 0 bases and J by 1 base, with 7 bases left in between. The CDR3 consists of 14 residues. CDR1 LGHNA and CDR2 YSLEER come from the germline V gene. The CDR3 loop reads CASSQDSGSYEQYF. DNA for the CDR3: TGCGCCAGCAGCCAAGACTCAGGGTCCTACGAGCAGTACTTC.

This clone was seen only a few times. The chain's CDR3 is CASRHTSGAYNEQFF. Here the CDR3 DNA reads TGTGCCAGCAGACATACTAGCGGGGCCTACAATGAGCAGTTCTTC. The rearrangement links TRBV7-8 to TRBJ2-1; 10 bases align to TRBD2. This CDR3 is 15 amino acids long. Unmatched junction bases numbered 4, after V lost 6 bases and J lost 2 bases. Germline CDR1 is SGHVS and CDR2 is FQNEAQ.

This clone has only a few counts. V gene TRBV6-1 combines with J gene TRBJ2-3; a weak D match, TRBD2 (6 bases). The CDR3 covers 16 residues. In germline, CDR1 is MNHNS, CDR2 SASEGT. V gave up 2 bases and J gave up 5 bases, with 17 bases separating them. DNA for the CDR3: TGTGCCAGCAGTGAAAGGAGGGATGCTAACAGAGATACGCAGTATTTT. This sequence encodes CASSERRDANRDTQYF.

This clone occurred once. This chain connects TRBV5-1 to TRBJ2-2; D is perhaps TRBD2 (6 bases). The CDR3 loop spans 15 amino acids. V lost 0 bases and J lost 5, with 11 bases in between. Germline V CDR1 and CDR2: SGHRS, YFSETQ. This CDR3 reads CASSLDGGATGELFF. CDR3 nucleotide sequence: TGCGCCAGCAGCTTGGACGGAGGGGCGACCGGGGAGCTGTTTTTT.

This chain connects TRBV4-2 to TRBJ1-4; D may be TRBD1 (5 bases). The CDR3 consists of 13 residues. Germline CDR1 is LGHNA and CDR2 is YNFKEQ. Trimming took 3 bases from V and 10 from J, leaving 12 bases between them. In DNA form, the CDR3 reads TGTGCCAGCAGCCAGGCGGGCGGGGGAAAACTGTTTTTT. Its translation: CASSQAGGGKLFF.

A few counts support this clone. The rearrangement links TRBV7-9 to TRBJ1-2, with a possible D match to TRBD1 (5 bases). Trimming stripped 4 bases from V and 0 bases from J, with 6 bases between. The CDR3 sequence is 13 residues long. The germline V gene encodes CDR1 SEHNR and CDR2 FQNEAQ (reference sequence). The CDR3 spells CASSSTANYGYTF. In nucleotides, the CDR3 is TGTGCCAGCAGCTCGACAGCTAACTATGGCTACACCTTC.

The chain recombines TRBV6-5 with TRBJ1-3, with D perhaps TRBD1 (5 bases). The CDR3 loop spans 15 amino acids. Deletions cut 7 bases from V and 0 bases from J, with 13 bases between. Germline lookup yields CDR1 MNHEY and CDR2 SVGAGI. The CDR3 nucleotides are TGTGCCAGCAAACAACAGGAAATCTCTGGAAACACCATATATTTT. It yields the protein CASKQQEISGNTIYF.

This sequence joins TRBV7-2 and TRBJ2-1, with 7 bases aligning to TRBD1. The junction had 8 bases not matched to a gene; V was cut back by 6 bases and J by 3 bases. The germline V gene encodes CDR1 SGHTA and CDR2 FQGNSA. The CDR3 totals 15 residues. CDR3 nucleotide sequence: TGTGCCAGCAGTTCTGACAGGGCCGGCTACAATGAGCAGTTCTTC. Translating gives CASSSDRAGYNEQFF.

This sequence joins TRBV7-8 and TRBJ2-3; 8 nucleotides agree with TRBD2. V trimming: 2 bases; J trimming: 0 bases; junction bases outside the gene matches: 10. CDR3 length: 18 residues. CDR1 is SGHVS and CDR2 is FQNEAQ in the germline V gene. CDR3 amino acids: CASSLLQTSGYSTDTQYF. The CDR3, as DNA: TGTGCCAGCAGCTTATTACAAACTAGCGGTTATAGCACAGATACGCAGTATTTT.

V gene TRBV27 combines with J gene TRBJ2-2, with TRBD1 identical over 7 bases. The CDR3 covers 15 residues. Trimming removed 5 bases from V and 2 bases from J; junction bases left unmatched: 5. CDR1 is MNHEY, CDR2 SMNVEV, per germline (reference sequence). The CDR3 DNA reads as TGTGCCAGCAGTCAACAGGGGTCCAACACCGGGGAGCTGTTTTTT. It encodes CASSQQGSNTGELFF.

The chain recombines TRBV6-5 with TRBJ1-3, with 7 bases fitting TRBD1. Germline loops: CDR1 MNHEY, CDR2 SVGAGI. The ends lost 6 bases at V and 4 bases at J; junction bases unmatched: 9. This CDR3 is 15 amino acids long. The CDR3 reads CASSPGTAEGNTIYF. The CDR3 DNA sequence: TGTGCCAGCAGCCCTGGGACAGCCGAGGGAAACACCATATATTTT.

The rearrangement uses TRBV6-5 and TRBJ2-2, with TRBD2 identical over 10 bases. CDR1 is MNHEY, CDR2 SVGAGI, per germline. V lost 2 bases and J lost 7; bases outside the gene matches: 1. This CDR3 spans 14 amino acids. In DNA, the CDR3 is TGTGCCAGCAGTTACCTAGCGGGAGTCGGGGAGCTGTTTTTT. This sequence encodes CASSYLAGVGELFF.